This section outlines one T cell receptor beta chain sequence together with its context. This entry comes from a study of blood T cell repertoires in COVID-19. Study-wide context: COVID-19 samples collected from the United States, Italy and Spain covered acute and convalescent phases. T cells, B-cell-depleted T cells, or PBMCs provided the cDNA or gDNA that served as material.

Authors' analysis steps: Nucleated cell counts were estimated from reference gene primer amplification. Assay: immunoSEQ multiplex PCR; the TCRdb copy retains only in-frame clones and omits some. V, J and clone size are those of that table, while D and trimming were read from the DNA. The sample yields approximately 300,000 clones, about 90% seen once. Enrollment of patients from Seattle took place during active infection, with longitudinal follow-up. The CDR3 has 15 amino acids. The ends lost 6 bases at V and 7 bases at J; junction bases unmatched: 11. CDR1 is MNHEY, CDR2 SVGAGI, per germline. This TCR came from a woman aged 30 to 39 with COVID-19, enrolled during active disease. V gene TRBV6-5 combines with J gene TRBJ1-2; 10 bases align to TRBD1. Sample: peripheral blood. The CDR3 DNA reads as TGTGCCAGCAGCCCATCCATGGGACAGGGGTTTGGCTACACCTTC. Protein: CASSPSMGQGFGYTF.